The 25 T cell receptor beta chains below were found in one sample sequenced in a study of T cell responses to AZD1222 COVID-19 vaccine. Only in-frame clones appear in the TCRdb table, and some are missing; sequencing was by immunoSEQ multiplex PCR. The sample contains about 180,000 clones, over 80% of which appear only once. The specimen comprised peripheral blood, sampled 28 days after the second dose of the MenACWY control vaccine. All receptors derive from an adult who received the MenACWY meningococcal vaccine as a control.

The chain combines TRBV6-5 with TRBJ1-1; TRBD1 aligns across 7 bases. After removal of 2 bases from V and 0 bases from J, the junction contained 3 bases not matched to a gene. The CDR3 spans 15 residues. Germline V gene data show CDR1 as MNHEY and CDR2 as SVGAGI. CDR3 in DNA: TGTGCCAGCAGTTACCTCAGGGGGGTGAACACTGAAGCTTTCTTT. Amino acids: CASSYLRGVNTEAFF.

The gene calls are TRBV7-2 and TRBJ2-3; 10 nucleotides match TRBD2. CDR3 length: 15 residues. CDR1 is SGHTA and CDR2 is FQGNSA in the germline V gene. V gave up 3 bases and J gave up 6 bases; unmatched junction bases: 6. CDR3 protein: CASSFLAGVRDTQYF. The CDR3 DNA is TGTGCCAGCAGCTTCCTAGCGGGAGTGAGGGATACGCAGTATTTT.

The chain joins TRBV5-1 to TRBJ1-1, with D possibly TRBD1 on 5 matching bases. The germline V and J ends were trimmed by 7 bases and 1 base, with 17 bases remaining between them. The CDR3 runs 15 residues. Germline values: CDR1 SGHRS, CDR2 YFSETQ. The CDR3 region has the DNA TGCGCCAGCCGGGTGGGGGGTTTTGAGAACACTGAAGCTTTCTTT. Protein: CASRVGGFENTEAFF.

This chain uses TRBV28 with TRBJ2-1; tentative D call: TRBD1 (6 bases). The CDR3 is 14 residues long. Trimming left V 6 bases short and J 9 bases short, with 18 bases between. Germline V CDR1 and CDR2: MDHEN, SYDVKM. CDR3: CASSPNRGGFEQFF. The CDR3 DNA follows: TGTGCCAGCAGCCCGAACAGAGGGGGTTTTGAGCAGTTCTTC.

The chain joins TRBV19 to TRBJ2-2; D not certain. The CDR3 sequence is 15 residues long. CDR1 is LNHDA, CDR2 SQIVND, per germline (reference sequence). Trimming removed 5 bases at V and 0 bases at J, with 10 bases between. Written as DNA, the CDR3 is TGTGCCAGTAGTGTCCGACGGTCGAACACCGGGGAGCTGTTTTTT. Its protein is CASSVRRSNTGELFF.

This clone was observed a single time. The J gene is TRBJ1-2, the V gene TRBV3-1 (or the pseudogene TRBV3-2); no clear D gene. The V end lost 1 base, the J end lost 4 bases, and 13 bases lay between the germline ends. This CDR3 is built from 15 residues. Germline V gives CDR1 LGHDT, CDR2 YNNKEL (reference sequence). CDR3 in DNA: TGTGCCAGCAGCCAAGTAGCAGGCCCTGCCTATGGCTACACCTTC. Translation: CASSQVAGPAYGYTF.

The V call is TRBV2, the J call TRBJ2-6; the D gene could be TRBD1 or TRBD2 (5 bases each). CDR1 is SNHLY, CDR2 FYNNEI, per germline. This CDR3 contains 14 residues. V lost 6 bases to trimming and J lost 0 bases, with 6 bases between them. The CDR3 DNA follows: TGTGCCAGCAGGGGGGACTCTGGGGCCAACGTCCTGACTTTC. Its protein is CASRGDSGANVLTF.

This rearrangement joins TRBV30 to TRBJ1-2, with D perhaps TRBD1 (5 bases). Germline CDR1 is GTSNPN and CDR2 is SVGIG (reference sequence). The V end lost 4 bases, the J end lost 6 bases, and 12 bases lay between the germline ends. This CDR3 spans 12 amino acids. In DNA form, the CDR3 reads TGTGCCTGGAAGGGGAGTTTTAATGGCTACACCTTC. This encodes CAWKGSFNGYTF.

The V call is TRBV30, the J call TRBJ2-7; D is unresolved. The CDR3 is made up of 14 amino acids. Per germline, CDR1 GTSNPN and CDR2 SVGIG (reference sequence). V was cut by 1 base and J by 7 bases, with 17 bases left in between. The DNA for the CDR3 is TGTGCCTGGAGTGACAAGCCCCTTTACTTGGAGCAGTACTTC. Its translation: CAWSDKPLYLEQYF.

This chain joins TRBV7-2 and TRBJ2-5, with 13 bases that match TRBD2. Germline V gene lookup returns CDR1 SGHTA and CDR2 FQGNSA. The CDR3 consists of 16 residues. V was clipped by 3 bases and J by 5 bases; unmatched bases: 6. Written as DNA, the CDR3 is TGTGCCAGCAGCTTCGTAGGACTAGCGGGAGTGGAGACCCAGTACTTC. This sequence encodes CASSFVGLAGVETQYF.

In the case of this clone: This sample also contains other DNA sequences that code for the same CDR3. This chain connects TRBV5-1 to TRBJ1-2; D call uncertain. CDR1 SGHRS and CDR2 YFSETQ come from the germline V gene. The CDR3 is 13 residues long. Trimming removed 0 bases from V and 0 bases from J, with 3 bases in between. The CDR3 here is CASSLDSNYGYTF. The CDR3 nucleotides read TGCGCCAGCAGCTTGGATTCTAACTATGGCTACACCTTC.

This clone was seen more than once but under ten times. The rearrangement links TRBV6-5 to TRBJ2-2, with 7 bases identical to TRBD1. CDR3 length: 15 residues. Germline V gene sequence: CDR1 MNHEY, CDR2 SVGAGI. J gave up 2 bases and V 6 bases, and 6 bases lay outside the gene matches. CDR3 nucleotide sequence: TGTGCCAGCAGCCTCGGGACAGTAAACACCGGGGAGCTGTTTTTT. It codes for CASSLGTVNTGELFF.

The V and J genes are TRBV6-5 and TRBJ2-7, with 7 bases lining up with TRBD1. Germline CDR1 MNHEY, CDR2 SVGAGI. This CDR3 is 13 amino acids long. Trimming cost V 6 bases and J 3 bases; bases outside gene matches: 5. CDR3 sequence: CASSGDSGYEQYF. For the CDR3, the DNA is TGTGCCAGCAGCGGGGACAGCGGCTACGAGCAGTACTTC.

This sequence joins TRBV11-2 and TRBJ1-4; D unresolved. This CDR3 contains 14 residues. Germline loops: CDR1 SGHAT, CDR2 FQNNGV. V lost 0 bases and J 7 bases, leaving 9 bases between the germline ends. The CDR3 sequence: CASSLDVGSEKLFF. Written as DNA, the CDR3 is TGTGCCAGCAGCTTAGATGTGGGTAGTGAAAAACTGTTTTTT.

The chain recombines TRBV27 with TRBJ1-2; 8 nucleotides match TRBD1. Trimming took 3 bases from V and 6 from J; bases not matched to a gene: 12. The CDR3 consists of 16 residues. Germline V gene data show CDR1 as MNHEY and CDR2 as SMNVEV (reference sequence). This CDR3 is CASSLNPQGARDGYTF. As DNA, the CDR3 is TGTGCCAGCAGTTTGAACCCCCAGGGGGCTAGGGATGGCTACACCTTC.

CDR3 protein: CASSLEVGSPLHF. CDR3 nucleotides: TGTGCCAGCAGCTTAGAAGTAGGATCACCCCTCCACTTT. V is TRBV11-3 and J is TRBJ1-6; D is uncertain. V was pared by 0 bases and J by 10 bases, with 7 bases between. Looked up from germline, CDR1 is SGHNT and CDR2 is YENEEA. The CDR3 is 13 residues long.

The chain joins TRBV6-2 or TRBV6-3 to TRBJ1-4; possibly TRBD1 for D (5 bases). The germline gives CDR1 MNHEY, CDR2 SVGEGT. CDR3 size: 19 residues. The ends were cut back, 0 bases at V and 7 bases at J, with 24 bases in the middle. The CDR3 bases are TGTGCCAGCAGTTACTCGATGCCCTCGGCAGTTGGGGCTAGTGAAAAACTGTTTTTT. Translated: CASSYSMPSAVGASEKLFF.

This sequence joins TRBV7-2 and TRBJ2-1; 8 bases are shared with TRBD2. The CDR3 spans 16 residues. V was clipped by 0 bases and J by 5 bases; unmatched bases: 6. Germline values: CDR1 SGHTA, CDR2 FQGNSA. The CDR3 is CASSLARGTSNNEQFF. DNA of the CDR3: TGTGCCAGCAGCTTAGCGCGGGGGACTAGTAACAATGAGCAGTTCTTC.

This sequence joins TRBV18 and TRBJ2-1, with D possibly TRBD2 on 5 matching bases. Germline loops: CDR1 KGHSH, CDR2 LQKENI. The CDR3 length is 12 residues. The V end lost 3 bases, the J end lost 15 bases, and 15 bases lay between the germline ends. The CDR3 DNA sequence: TGTGCCAGCTCACCCTCTGTGGACTCCGCGTTCTTC. Its translation is CASSPSVDSAFF.

The chain combines TRBV9 with TRBJ2-3; 8 bases line up with TRBD2. Germline V gives CDR1 SGDLS, CDR2 YYNGEE. The CDR3 consists of 17 residues. The V and J ends lost 4 bases and 5 bases, in that order; junction bases with no gene match: 15. CDR3 nucleotide sequence: TGTGCCAGCAGCCCACAGTGGGGAGCGGGAGTAGTAGATACGCAGTATTTT. This sequence encodes CASSPQWGAGVVDTQYF.

This chain connects TRBV6-2 or TRBV6-3 to TRBJ1-1; TRBD1 matches at 8 bases. The CDR3 is 14 residues long. The germline V gene has CDR1 MNHEY and CDR2 SVGEGT. With 5 bases clipped from V and 1 base from J, the junction kept 3 bases outside the gene matches. The CDR3 DNA sequence: TGTGCCAGCAGTGAGGACAGGGAGAACACTGAAGCTTTCTTT. Its translation: CASSEDRENTEAFF.

V and J are TRBV28 and TRBJ1-2; 9 bases align to TRBD1. The germline gives CDR1 MDHEN, CDR2 SYDVKM. Trimming cost V 11 bases and J 0 bases; bases outside gene matches: 7. The CDR3 has 14 residues. The CDR3 DNA follows: TGTGCCGTCCTACAGGGGGCCCCTAACTATGGCTACACCTTC. Translated: CAVLQGAPNYGYTF.

This clone has just a few counts. V usage is TRBV6-6 and J usage is TRBJ1-4; 7 nucleotides align to TRBD1. The CDR3 has 14 amino acids. V shed 6 bases, J shed 8 bases, and the junction held 9 bases outside the gene matches. Germline V lookup: CDR1 MNHNY, CDR2 SVGAGI (reference sequence). CDR3 sequence: CASSEQGRSEKLFF. The DNA for the CDR3 is TGTGCCAGCAGCGAACAGGGGCGATCCGAAAAACTGTTTTTT.

The chain combines TRBV18 with TRBJ1-5; the match to TRBD1 covers 7 bases. J was trimmed by 3 bases and V by 3 bases; bases with no gene match: 2. Germline CDR1 KGHSH, CDR2 LQKENI. The CDR3 runs 14 residues. The CDR3 is CASSPGTDNQPQHF. The CDR3 nucleotides read TGTGCCAGCTCACCCGGGACAGACAATCAGCCCCAGCATTTT.

J is TRBJ1-5 and V is TRBV6-2 or TRBV6-3; 7 bases align to TRBD1. This CDR3 is built from 15 residues. The V segment lost 4 bases and the J segment 7 bases; nucleotides outside the gene matches: 10. Germline assignment: CDR1 MNHEY and CDR2 SVGEGT. CDR3 in DNA: TGTGCCAGCAGTTTAGGACAGGCCGGGGAGCAGCCCCAGCATTTT. It yields the protein CASSLGQAGEQPQHF.